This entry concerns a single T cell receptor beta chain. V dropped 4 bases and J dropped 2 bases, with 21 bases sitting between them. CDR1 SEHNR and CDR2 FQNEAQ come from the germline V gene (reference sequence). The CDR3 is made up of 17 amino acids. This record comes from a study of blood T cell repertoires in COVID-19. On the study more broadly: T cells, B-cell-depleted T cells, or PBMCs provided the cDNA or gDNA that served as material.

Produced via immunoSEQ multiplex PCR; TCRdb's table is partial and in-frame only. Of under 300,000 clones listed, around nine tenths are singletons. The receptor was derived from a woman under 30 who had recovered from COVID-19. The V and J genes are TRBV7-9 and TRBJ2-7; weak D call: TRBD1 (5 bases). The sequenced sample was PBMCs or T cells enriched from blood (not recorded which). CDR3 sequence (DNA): TGTGCCAGCAGCTCCCTACCCTCCAGGGAAAATCCCTACGAGCAGTACTTC. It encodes CASSSLPSRENPYEQYF.